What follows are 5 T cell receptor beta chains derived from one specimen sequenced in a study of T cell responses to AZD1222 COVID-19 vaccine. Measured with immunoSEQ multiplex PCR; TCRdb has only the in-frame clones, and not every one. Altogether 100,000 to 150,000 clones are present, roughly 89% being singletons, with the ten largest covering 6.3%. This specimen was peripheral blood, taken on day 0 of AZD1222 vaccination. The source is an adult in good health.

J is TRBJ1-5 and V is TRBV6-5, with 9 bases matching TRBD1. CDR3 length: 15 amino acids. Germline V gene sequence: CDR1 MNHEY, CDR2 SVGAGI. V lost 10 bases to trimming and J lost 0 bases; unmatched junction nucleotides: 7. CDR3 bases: TGTGCCACCAAGGAGACAGGGGGTAGCAATCAGCCCCAGCATTTT. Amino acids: CATKETGGSNQPQHF.

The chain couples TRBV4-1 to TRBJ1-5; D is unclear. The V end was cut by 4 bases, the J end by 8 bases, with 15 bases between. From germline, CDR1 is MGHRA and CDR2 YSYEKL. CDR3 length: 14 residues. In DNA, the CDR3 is TGCGCCAGCAGCCTAGAACGGGAGTTCGAGCCCCAGCATTTT. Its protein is CASSLEREFEPQHF.

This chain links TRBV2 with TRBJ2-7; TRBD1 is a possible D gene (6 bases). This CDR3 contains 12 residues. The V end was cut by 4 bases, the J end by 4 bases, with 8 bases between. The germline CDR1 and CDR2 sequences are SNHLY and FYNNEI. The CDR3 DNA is TGTGCCAGCAGTGGGCAGGGGTACGAGCAGTACTTC. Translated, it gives CASSGQGYEQYF.

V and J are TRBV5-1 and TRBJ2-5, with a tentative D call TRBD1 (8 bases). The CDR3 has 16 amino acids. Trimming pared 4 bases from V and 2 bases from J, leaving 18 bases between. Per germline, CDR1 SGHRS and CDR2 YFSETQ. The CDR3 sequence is CASSTRLQGGQETQYF. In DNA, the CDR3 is TGCGCCAGCAGCACTCGACTACAGGGGGGGCAAGAGACCCAGTACTTC.

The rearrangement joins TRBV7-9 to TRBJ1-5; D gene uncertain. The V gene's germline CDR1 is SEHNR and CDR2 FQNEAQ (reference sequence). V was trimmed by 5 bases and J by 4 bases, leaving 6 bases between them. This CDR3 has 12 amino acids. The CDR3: CASSAGNQPQHF. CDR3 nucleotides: TGTGCCAGCAGCGCAGGTAATCAGCCCCAGCATTTT.